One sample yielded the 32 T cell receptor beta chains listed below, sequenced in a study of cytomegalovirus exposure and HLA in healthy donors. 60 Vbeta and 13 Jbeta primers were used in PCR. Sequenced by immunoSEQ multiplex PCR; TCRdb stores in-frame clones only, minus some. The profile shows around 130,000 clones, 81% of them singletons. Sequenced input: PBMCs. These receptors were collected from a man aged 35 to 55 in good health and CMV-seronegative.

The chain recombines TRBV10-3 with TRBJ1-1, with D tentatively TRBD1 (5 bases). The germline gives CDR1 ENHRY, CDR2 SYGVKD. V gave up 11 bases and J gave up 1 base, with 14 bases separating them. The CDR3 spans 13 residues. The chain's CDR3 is CAVQWGENTEAFF. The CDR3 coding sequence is TGTGCCGTACAATGGGGGGAGAACACTGAAGCTTTCTTT.

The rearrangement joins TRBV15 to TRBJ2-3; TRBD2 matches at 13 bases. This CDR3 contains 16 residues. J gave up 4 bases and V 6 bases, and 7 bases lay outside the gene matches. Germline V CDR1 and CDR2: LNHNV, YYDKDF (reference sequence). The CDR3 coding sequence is TGTGCCACCAGGGGGGGACTAGCGGGAAGGGCAGATACGCAGTATTTT. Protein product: CATRGGLAGRADTQYF.

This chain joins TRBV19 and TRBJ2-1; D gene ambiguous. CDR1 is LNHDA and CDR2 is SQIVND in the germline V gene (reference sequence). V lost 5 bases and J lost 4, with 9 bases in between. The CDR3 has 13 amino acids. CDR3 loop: CASSYSRYNEQFF. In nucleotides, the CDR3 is TGTGCCAGTAGTTATTCCAGATACAATGAGCAGTTCTTC.

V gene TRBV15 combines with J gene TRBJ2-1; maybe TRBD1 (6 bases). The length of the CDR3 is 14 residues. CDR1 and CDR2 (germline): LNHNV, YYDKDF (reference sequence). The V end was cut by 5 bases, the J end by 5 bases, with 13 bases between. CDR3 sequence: CATSVQGSDNEQFF. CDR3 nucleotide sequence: TGTGCCACCAGCGTACAGGGTTCAGACAATGAGCAGTTCTTC.

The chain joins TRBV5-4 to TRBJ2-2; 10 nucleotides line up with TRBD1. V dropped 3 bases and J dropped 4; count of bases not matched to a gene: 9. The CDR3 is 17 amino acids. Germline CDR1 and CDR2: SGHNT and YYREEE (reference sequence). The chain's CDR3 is CASSSPLGTGATGELFF. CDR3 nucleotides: TGTGCCAGCAGCTCCCCACTCGGGACAGGGGCCACCGGGGAGCTGTTTTTT. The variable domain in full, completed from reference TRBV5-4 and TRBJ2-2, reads ETGVTQSPTHLIKTRGQQVTLRCSSQSGHNTVSWYQQALGQGPQFIFQYYREEENGRGNFPPRFSGLQFPNYSSELNVNALELDDSALYLCASSSPLGTGATGELFFGEGSRLTVL.

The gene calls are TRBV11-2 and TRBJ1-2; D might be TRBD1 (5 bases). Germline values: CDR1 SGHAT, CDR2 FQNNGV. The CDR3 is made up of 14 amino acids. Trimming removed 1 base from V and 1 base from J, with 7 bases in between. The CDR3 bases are TGTGCCAGCAGCTTAGCGGGGGGTAACTATGGCTACACCTTC. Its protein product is CASSLAGGNYGYTF.

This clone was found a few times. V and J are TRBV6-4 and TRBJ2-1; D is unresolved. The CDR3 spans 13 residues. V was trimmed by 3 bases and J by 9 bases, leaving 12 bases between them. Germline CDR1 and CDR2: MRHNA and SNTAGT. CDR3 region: CASSDKLGREQFF. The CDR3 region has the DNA TGTGCCAGCAGTGATAAGCTAGGTCGTGAGCAGTTCTTC.

The CDR3 DNA follows: TGCGCCAGCAGCCAAGAGCTAGGACAGGGGGCACCCGGGGCCAACGTCCTGACTTTC. Residues: CASSQELGQGAPGANVLTF. The chain joins TRBV4-3 to TRBJ2-6; 11 nucleotides align to TRBD1. Germline CDR1 reads LGHNA; CDR2 reads YSLEER. V lost 0 bases and J lost 4; bases outside the gene matches: 8. This CDR3 spans 19 amino acids.

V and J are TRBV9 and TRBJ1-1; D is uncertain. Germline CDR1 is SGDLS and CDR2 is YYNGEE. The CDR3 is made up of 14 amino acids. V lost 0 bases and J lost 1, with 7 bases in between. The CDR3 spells CASSVVGGNTEAFF. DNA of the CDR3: TGTGCCAGCAGCGTAGTTGGCGGGAACACTGAAGCTTTCTTT. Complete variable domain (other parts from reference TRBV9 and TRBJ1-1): DSGVTQTPKHLITATGQRVTLRCSPRSGDLSVYWYQQSLDQGLQFLIQYYNGEERAKGNILERFSAQQFPDLHSELNLSSLELGDSALYFCASSVVGGNTEAFFGQGTRLTVV.

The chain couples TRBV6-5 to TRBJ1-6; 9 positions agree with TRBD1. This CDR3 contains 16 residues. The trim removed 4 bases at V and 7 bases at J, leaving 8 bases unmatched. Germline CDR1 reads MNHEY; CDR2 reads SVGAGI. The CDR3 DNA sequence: TGTGCCAGCAGTTCACTCAAACAGGGGGCCAATTCACCCCTCCACTTT. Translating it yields CASSSLKQGANSPLHF.

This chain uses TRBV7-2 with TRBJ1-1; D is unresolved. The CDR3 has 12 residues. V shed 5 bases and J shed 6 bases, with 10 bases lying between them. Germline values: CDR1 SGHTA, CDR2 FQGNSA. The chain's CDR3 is CASSPAVAEAFF. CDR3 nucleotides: TGTGCCAGCAGCCCCGCGGTGGCTGAAGCTTTCTTT.

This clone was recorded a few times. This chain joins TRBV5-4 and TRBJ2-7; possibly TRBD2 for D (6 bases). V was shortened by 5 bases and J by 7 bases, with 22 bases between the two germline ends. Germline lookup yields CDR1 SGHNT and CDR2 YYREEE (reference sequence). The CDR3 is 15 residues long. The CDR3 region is CASSPAQRALGEQYF. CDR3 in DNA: TGTGCCAGCAGTCCCGCTCAGCGGGCTTTGGGGGAGCAGTACTTC.

CDR3 DNA sequence: TGTGCCAGCAGCGTAGGTAGCGGCCTGGGTGGCTACACCTTC. Its protein is CASSVGSGLGGYTF. The rearrangement joins TRBV9 to TRBJ1-2; D uncertain. V shed 0 bases and J shed 7 bases, with 13 bases lying between them. The CDR3 has 14 residues. The germline CDR1 and CDR2 sequences are SGDLS and YYNGEE.

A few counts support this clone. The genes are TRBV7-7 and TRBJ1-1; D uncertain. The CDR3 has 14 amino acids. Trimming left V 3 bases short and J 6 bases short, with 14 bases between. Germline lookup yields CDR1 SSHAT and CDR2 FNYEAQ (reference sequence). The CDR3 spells CASSFGGRPSEAFF. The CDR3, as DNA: TGTGCCAGCAGCTTTGGCGGGCGCCCGTCTGAAGCTTTCTTT.

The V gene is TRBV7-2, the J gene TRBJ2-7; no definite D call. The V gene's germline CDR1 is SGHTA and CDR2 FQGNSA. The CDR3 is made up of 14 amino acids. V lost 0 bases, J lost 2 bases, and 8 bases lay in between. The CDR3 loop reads CASSLANTAYEQYF. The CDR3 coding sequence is TGTGCCAGCAGCTTAGCGAACACCGCCTACGAGCAGTACTTC.

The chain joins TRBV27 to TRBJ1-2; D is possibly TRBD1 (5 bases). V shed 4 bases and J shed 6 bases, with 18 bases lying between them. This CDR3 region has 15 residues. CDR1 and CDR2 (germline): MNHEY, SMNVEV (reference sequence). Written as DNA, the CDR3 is TGTGCCAGCAGTTCAGGGTCTAGAACTTCTCATGGCTACACCTTC. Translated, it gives CASSSGSRTSHGYTF.

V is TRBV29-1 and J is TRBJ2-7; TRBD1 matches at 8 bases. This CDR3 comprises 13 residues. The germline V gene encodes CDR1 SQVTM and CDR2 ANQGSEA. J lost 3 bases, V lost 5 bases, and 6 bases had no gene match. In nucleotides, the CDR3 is TGCAGCGTTTTGGGACAGGATTTCTACGAGCAGTACTTC. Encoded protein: CSVLGQDFYEQYF.

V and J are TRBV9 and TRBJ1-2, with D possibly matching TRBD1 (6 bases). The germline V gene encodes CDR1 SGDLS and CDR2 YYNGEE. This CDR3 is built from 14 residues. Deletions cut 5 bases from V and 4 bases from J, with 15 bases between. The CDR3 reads CASRKSGQPYGYTF. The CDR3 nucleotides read TGTGCCAGCAGGAAATCTGGACAGCCCTATGGCTACACCTTC.

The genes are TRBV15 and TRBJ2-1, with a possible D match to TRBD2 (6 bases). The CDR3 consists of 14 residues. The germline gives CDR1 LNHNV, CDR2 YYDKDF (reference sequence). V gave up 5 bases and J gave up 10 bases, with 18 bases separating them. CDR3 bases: TGTGCCACCAGCTCCGGGGGTACGGGAGAAGAGCAGTTCTTC. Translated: CATSSGGTGEEQFF.

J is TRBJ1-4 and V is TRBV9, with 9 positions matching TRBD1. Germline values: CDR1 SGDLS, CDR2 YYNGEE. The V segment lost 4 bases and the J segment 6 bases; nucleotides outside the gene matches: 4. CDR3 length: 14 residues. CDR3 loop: CASSIRDRDEKLFF. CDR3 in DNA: TGTGCCAGCAGCATCCGGGACAGGGATGAAAAACTGTTTTTT.

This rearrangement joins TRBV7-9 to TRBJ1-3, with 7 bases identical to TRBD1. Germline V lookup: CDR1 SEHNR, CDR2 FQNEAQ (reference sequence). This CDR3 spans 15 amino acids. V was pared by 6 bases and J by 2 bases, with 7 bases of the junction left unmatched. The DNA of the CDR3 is TGTGCCAGCAGGGCCTTAGGGGGCACTGGAAACACCATATATTTT. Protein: CASRALGGTGNTIYF.

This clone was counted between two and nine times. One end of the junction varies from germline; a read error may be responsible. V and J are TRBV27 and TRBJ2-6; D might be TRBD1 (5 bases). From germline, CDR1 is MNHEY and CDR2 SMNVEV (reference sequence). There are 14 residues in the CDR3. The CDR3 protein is CASSSLSGANGLTF. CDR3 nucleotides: TGTGCCAGCAGTTCCCTCTCTGGGGCCAACGGCCTGACTTTC.

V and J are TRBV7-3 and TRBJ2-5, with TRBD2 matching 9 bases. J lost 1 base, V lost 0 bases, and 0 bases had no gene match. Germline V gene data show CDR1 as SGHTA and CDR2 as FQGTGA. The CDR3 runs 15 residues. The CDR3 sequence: CASSLTGLAQETQYF. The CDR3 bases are TGTGCCAGCAGCTTAACGGGACTAGCCCAAGAGACCCAGTACTTC.

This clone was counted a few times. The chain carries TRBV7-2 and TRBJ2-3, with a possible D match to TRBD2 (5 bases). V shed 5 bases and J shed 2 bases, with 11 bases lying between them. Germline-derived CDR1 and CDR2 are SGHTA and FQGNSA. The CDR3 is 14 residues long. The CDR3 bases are TGTGCCAGCAGCCTACTAGGAGACACAGATACGCAGTATTTT. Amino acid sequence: CASSLLGDTDTQYF.

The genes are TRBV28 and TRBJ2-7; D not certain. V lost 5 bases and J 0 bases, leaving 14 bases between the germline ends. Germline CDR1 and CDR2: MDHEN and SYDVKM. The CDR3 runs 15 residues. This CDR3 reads CASSITGKSSYEQYF. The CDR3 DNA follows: TGTGCCAGCAGTATTACGGGTAAAAGCTCCTACGAGCAGTACTTC.

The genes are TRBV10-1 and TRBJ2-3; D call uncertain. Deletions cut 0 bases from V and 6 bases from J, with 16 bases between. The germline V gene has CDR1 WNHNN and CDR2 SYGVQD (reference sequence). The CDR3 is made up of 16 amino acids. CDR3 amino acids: CASSESKEWHGDTQYF. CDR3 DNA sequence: TGCGCCAGCAGTGAGTCGAAGGAGTGGCACGGGGATACGCAGTATTTT.

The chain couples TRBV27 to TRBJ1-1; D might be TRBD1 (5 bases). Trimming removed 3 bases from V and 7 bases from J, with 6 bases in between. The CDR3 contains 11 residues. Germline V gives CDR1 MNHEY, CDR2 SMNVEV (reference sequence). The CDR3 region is CASSFQGEAFF. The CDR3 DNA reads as TGTGCCAGCAGTTTTCAGGGTGAAGCTTTCTTT.

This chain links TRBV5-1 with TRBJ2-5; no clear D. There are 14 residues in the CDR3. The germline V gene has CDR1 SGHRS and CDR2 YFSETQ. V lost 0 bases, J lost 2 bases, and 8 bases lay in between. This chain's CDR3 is CASSLGLKQETQYF. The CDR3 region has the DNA TGCGCCAGCAGCTTGGGGCTGAAACAAGAGACCCAGTACTTC.

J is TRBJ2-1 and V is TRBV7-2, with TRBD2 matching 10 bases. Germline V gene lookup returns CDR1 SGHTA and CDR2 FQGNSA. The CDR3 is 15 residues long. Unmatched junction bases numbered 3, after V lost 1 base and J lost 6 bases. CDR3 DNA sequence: TGTGCCAGCAGCTTAGGTGCTAGCGGGAGCAATGAGCAGTTCTTC. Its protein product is CASSLGASGSNEQFF.

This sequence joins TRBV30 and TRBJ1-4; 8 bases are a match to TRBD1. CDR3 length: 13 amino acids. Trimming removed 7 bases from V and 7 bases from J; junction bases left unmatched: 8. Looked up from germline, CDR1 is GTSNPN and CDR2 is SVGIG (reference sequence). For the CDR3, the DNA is TGTGCCTACGCAGAACAGGGGGGTGAAAAACTGTTTTTT. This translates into CAYAEQGGEKLFF.

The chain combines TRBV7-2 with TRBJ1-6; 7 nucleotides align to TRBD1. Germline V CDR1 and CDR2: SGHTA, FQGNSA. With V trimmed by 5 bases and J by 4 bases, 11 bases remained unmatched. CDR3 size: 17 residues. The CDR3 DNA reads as TGTGCCAGCAGCCTCGGTCGGACAGGAGTTTATAATTCACCCCTCCACTTT. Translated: CASSLGRTGVYNSPLHF.

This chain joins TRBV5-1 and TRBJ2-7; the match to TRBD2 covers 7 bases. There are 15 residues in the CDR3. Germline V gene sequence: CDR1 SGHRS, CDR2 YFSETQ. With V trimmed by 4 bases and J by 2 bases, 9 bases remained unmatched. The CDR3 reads CASSPGTTQAYEQYF. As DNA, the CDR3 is TGCGCCAGCAGCCCGGGGACTACCCAAGCCTACGAGCAGTACTTC.